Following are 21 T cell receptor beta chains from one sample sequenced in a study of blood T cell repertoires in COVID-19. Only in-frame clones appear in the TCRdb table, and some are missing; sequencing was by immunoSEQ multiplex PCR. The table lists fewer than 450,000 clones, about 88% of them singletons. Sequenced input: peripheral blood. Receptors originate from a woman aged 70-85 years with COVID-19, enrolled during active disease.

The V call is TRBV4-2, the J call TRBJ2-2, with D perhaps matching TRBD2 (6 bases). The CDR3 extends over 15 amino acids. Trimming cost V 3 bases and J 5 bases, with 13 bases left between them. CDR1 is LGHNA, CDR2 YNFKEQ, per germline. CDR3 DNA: TGTGCCAGCAGCCAGTTATTGGGGGGTACCGGGGAGCTGTTTTTT. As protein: CASSQLLGGTGELFF.

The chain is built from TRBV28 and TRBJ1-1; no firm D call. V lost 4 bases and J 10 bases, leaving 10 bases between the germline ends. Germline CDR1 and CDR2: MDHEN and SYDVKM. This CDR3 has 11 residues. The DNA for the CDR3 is TGTGCCAGCAGTTCATATACCGGAGCTTTCTTT. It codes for CASSSYTGAFF.

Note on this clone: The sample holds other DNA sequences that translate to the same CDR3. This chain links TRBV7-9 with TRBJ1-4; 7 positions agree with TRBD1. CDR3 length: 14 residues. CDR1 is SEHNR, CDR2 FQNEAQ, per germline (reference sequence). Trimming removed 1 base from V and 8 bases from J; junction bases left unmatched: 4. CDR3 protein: CASSLGTGGEKLFF. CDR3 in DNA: TGTGCCAGCAGCTTAGGGACAGGTGGGGAAAAACTGTTTTTT.

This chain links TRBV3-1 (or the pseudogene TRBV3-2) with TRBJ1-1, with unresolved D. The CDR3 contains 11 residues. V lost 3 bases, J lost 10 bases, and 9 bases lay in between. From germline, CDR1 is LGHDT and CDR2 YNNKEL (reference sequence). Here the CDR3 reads CASSQNGLAFF. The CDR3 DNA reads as TGTGCCAGCAGCCAGAACGGTTTAGCTTTCTTT.

CDR3 in amino acids: CASSPTGEGAGELFF. CDR3 coding DNA: TGCGCCAGCAGCCCAACAGGGGAAGGCGCCGGGGAGCTGTTTTTT. The chain carries TRBV5-1 and TRBJ2-2, with 7 bases that match TRBD1. The junction had 9 bases not matched to a gene; V was cut back by 4 bases and J by 6 bases. Germline V gives CDR1 SGHRS, CDR2 YFSETQ. The CDR3 is 15 amino acids.

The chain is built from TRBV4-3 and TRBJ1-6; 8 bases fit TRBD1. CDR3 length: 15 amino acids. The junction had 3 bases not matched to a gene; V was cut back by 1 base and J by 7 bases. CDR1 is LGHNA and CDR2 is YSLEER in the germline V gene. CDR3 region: CASSQVGTGNSPLHF. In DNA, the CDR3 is TGCGCCAGCAGCCAAGTCGGGACAGGCAATTCACCCCTCCACTTT.

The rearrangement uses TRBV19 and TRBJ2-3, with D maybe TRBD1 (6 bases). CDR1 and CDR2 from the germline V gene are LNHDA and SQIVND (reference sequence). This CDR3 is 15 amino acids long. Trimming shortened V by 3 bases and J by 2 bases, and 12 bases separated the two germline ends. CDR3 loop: CASSMQGPVTDTQYF. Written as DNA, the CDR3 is TGTGCCAGTAGTATGCAGGGGCCGGTCACAGATACGCAGTATTTT.

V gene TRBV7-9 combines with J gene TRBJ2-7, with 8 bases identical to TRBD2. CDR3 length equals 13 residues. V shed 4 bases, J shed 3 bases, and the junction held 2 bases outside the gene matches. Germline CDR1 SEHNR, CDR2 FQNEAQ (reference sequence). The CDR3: CASSSGLVYEQYF. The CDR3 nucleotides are TGTGCCAGCAGCTCGGGACTAGTCTACGAGCAGTACTTC.

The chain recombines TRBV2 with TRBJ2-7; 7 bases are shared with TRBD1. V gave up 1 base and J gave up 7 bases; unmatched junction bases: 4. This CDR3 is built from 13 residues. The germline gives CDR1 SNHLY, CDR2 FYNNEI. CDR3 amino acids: CASSEVTGNEQYF. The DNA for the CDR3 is TGTGCCAGCAGTGAAGTGACAGGGAATGAGCAGTACTTC. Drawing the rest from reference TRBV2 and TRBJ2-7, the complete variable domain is EPEVTQTPSHQVTQMGQEVILRCVPISNHLYFYWYRQILGQKVEFLVSFYNNEISEKSEIFDDQFSVERPDGSNFTLKIRSTKLEDSAMYFCASSEVTGNEQYFGPGTRLTVT.

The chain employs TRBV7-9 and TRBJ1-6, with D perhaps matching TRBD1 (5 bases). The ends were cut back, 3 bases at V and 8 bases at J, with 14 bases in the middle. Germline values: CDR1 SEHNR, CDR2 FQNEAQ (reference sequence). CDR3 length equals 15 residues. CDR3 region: CASSLVGQGHSPLHF. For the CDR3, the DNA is TGTGCCAGCAGCTTGGTGGGCCAGGGTCATTCACCCCTCCACTTT.

For the CDR3, the DNA is TGTGCCACCAGTGATTGGAGGGTGGAGGAGACCCAGTACTTC. It codes for CATSDWRVEETQYF. The chain has TRBV24-1 and TRBJ2-5; D is possibly TRBD2 (6 bases). CDR1 and CDR2 from the germline V gene are KGHDR and SFDVKD. The length of the CDR3 is 14 residues. The V end was cut by 2 bases, the J end by 5 bases, with 11 bases between.

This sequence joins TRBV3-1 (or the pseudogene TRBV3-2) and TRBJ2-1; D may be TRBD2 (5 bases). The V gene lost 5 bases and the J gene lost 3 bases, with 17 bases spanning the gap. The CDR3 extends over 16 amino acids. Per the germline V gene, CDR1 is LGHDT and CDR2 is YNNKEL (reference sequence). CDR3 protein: CASSSQSGNRYNEQFF. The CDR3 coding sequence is TGTGCCAGCAGCTCCCAGTCCGGGAACCGCTACAATGAGCAGTTCTTC.

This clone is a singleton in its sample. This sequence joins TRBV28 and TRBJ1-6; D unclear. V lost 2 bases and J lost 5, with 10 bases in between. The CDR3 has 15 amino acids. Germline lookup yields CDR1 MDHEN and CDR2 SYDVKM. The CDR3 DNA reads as TGTGCCAGCAGTTTAGGGCCTGCCAATAATTCACCCCTCCACTTT. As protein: CASSLGPANNSPLHF.

CDR3 DNA: TGTGCCAGCAGTGAAACAGGGGCTGATGGCTACACCTTC. Amino acid sequence: CASSETGADGYTF. The V and J genes are TRBV2 and TRBJ1-2; 7 nucleotides match TRBD1. The germline V gene has CDR1 SNHLY and CDR2 FYNNEI. This CDR3 spans 13 amino acids. With V trimmed by 2 bases and J by 6 bases, 3 bases remained unmatched.

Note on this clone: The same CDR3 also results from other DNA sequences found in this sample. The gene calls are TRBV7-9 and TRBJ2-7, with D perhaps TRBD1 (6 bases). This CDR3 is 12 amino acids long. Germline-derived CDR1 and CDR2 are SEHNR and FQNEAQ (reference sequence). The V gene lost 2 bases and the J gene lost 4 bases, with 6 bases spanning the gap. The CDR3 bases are TGTGCCAGCAGCTTAACAGGGTACGAGCAGTACTTC. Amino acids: CASSLTGYEQYF.

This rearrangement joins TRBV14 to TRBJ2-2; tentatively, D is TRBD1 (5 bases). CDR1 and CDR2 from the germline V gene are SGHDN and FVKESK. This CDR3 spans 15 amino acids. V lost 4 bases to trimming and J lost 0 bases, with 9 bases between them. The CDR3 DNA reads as TGTGCCAGCAGCCGGGGCCTAGCGAACACCGGGGAGCTGTTTTTT. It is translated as CASSRGLANTGELFF.

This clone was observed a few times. The CDR3 DNA reads TGTGCCAGCAGTTTATCCGGTCTGTTATTGAACACTGAAGCTTTCTTT. It yields the protein CASSLSGLLLNTEAFF. The rearrangement links TRBV28 to TRBJ1-1; D not resolved. Germline V gene data show CDR1 as MDHEN and CDR2 as SYDVKM. V gave up 1 base and J gave up 0 bases, with 12 bases separating them. The CDR3 spans 16 residues.

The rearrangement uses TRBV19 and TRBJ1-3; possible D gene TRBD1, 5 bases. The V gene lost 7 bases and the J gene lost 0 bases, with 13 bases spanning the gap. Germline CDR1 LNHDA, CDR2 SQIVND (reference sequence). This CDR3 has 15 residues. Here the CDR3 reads CASTPDIFSGNTIYF. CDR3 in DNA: TGTGCCAGTACCCCGGACATTTTCTCTGGAAACACCATATATTTT.

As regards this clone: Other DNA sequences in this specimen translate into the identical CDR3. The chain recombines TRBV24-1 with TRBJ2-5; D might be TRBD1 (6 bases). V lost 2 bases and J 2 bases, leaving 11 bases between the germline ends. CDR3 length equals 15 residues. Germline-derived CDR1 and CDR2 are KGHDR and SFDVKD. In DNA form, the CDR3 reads TGTGCCACCAGTGATTCTAGGGGGAGACAAGAGACCCAGTACTTC. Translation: CATSDSRGRQETQYF.

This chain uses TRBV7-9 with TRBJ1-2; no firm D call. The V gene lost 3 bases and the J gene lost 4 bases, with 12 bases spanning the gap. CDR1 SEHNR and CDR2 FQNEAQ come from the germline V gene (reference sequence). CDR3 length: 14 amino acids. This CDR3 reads CASSLGEGPYGYTF. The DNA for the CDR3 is TGTGCCAGCAGCTTGGGTGAGGGCCCCTATGGCTACACCTTC.

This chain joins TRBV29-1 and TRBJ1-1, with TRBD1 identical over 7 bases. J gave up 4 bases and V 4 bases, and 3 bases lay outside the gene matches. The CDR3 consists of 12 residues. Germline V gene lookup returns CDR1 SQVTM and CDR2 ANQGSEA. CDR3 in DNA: TGCAGCGTTGGGCAGGGGGTCACTGAAGCTTTCTTT. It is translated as CSVGQGVTEAFF. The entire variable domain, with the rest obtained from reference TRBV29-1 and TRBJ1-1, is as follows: SAVISQKPSRDICQRGTSLTIQCQVDSQVTMMFWYRQQPGQSLTLIATANQGSEATYESGFVIDKFPISRPNLTFSTLTVSNMSPEDSSIYLCSVGQGVTEAFFGQGTRLTVV.